The rows below give T cell receptor beta chains drawn from one sample of a study of radiotherapy plus CTLA-4 blockade in lung cancer. Produced via immunoSEQ multiplex PCR; TCRdb's table is partial and in-frame only. The sample shows 57,000 or so clones, around three quarters of them seen only once. Sample: peripheral blood, taken from a patient treated with radiotherapy plus ipilimumab. The origin of the receptors is a human donor with non-small cell lung cancer who had a complete response to radiotherapy plus ipilimumab. The CDR3 runs from the conserved cysteine through the conserved F or W. Each record gives: clone size, V gene, J gene, D gene, CDR3 protein, CDR3 DNA. D genes are given only for firm matches. Rows may omit the clone size; those that give it use once, few, many or a size class.

>-|TRBV11-2|TRBJ1-4|-
CASSLDGRKAELFF
TGTGCCAGCAGCTTAGATGGAAGAAAAGCGGAACTGTTTTTT
>-|TRBV5-6|TRBJ1-2|TRBD1
CASSTTKGTGYGYTF
TGTGCCAGCAGCACCACTAAAGGGACAGGGTATGGCTACACCTTC
>-|TRBV5-1|TRBJ2-5|-
CASSLVSGKETQYF
TGCGCCAGCAGCTTGGTTTCCGGAAAAGAGACCCAGTACTTC
>-|TRBV19|TRBJ2-3|-
CASSLGDLVSDTQYF
TGTGCCAGTAGTCTGGGGGACTTAGTGTCAGATACGCAGTATTTT
>-|TRBV30|TRBJ2-2|TRBD1
CAWEQGANTGELFF
TGTGCCTGGGAACAGGGGGCGAACACCGGGGAGCTGTTTTTT
>few|TRBV6-1|TRBJ2-7|TRBD2
CASSENGGGRYEQYF
TGTGCCAGCAGTGAGAATGGGGGGGGGAGATACGAGCAGTACTTC
>-|TRBV7-9|TRBJ2-2|-
CASSPKQGVTGELFF
TGTGCCAGCAGCCCAAAACAGGGAGTCACCGGGGAGCTGTTTTTT
>-|TRBV5-1|TRBJ2-1|-
CASSLFRSAVTNNEQFF
TGCGCCAGCAGCTTGTTCCGGTCGGCCGTTACTAACAATGAGCAGTTCTTC
>-|TRBV7-6|TRBJ2-1|-
CASSPWGGSYNEQFF
TGTGCCAGCAGCCCATGGGGTGGCTCTTACAATGAGCAGTTCTTC
>-|TRBV7-9|TRBJ1-2|-
CASSQTSRGSYTF
TGTGCCAGCAGCCAGACGAGCCGAGGGAGCTACACCTTC
>-|TRBV30|TRBJ2-7|TRBD1
CAWKRTGRNSYEQYF
TGTGCCTGGAAAAGGACAGGGAGGAACTCCTACGAGCAGTACTTC
>-|TRBV6-1|TRBJ1-1|TRBD1
CASSSQGTMNTEAFF
TGTGCCAGCAGCTCACAGGGGACTATGAACACTGAAGCTTTCTTT
>-|TRBV15|TRBJ1-2|TRBD1
CATSRDGDSYGYTF
TGTGCCACCAGCAGAGATGGGGACAGCTATGGCTACACCTTC
>-|TRBV10-1|TRBJ1-3|TRBD1
CASSPGTASGNTIYF
TGCGCCAGCAGTCCCGGGACAGCCTCTGGAAACACCATATATTTT
>-|TRBV5-1|TRBJ1-2|-
CASSPTQGDYGYTF
TGCGCCAGCAGCCCGACACAGGGAGACTATGGCTACACCTTC
>-|TRBV7-9|TRBJ2-2|TRBD1
CASSPRRTGVGELFF
TGTGCCAGCTCCCCCCGGCGGACAGGGGTAGGGGAGCTGTTTTTT
>once|TRBV5-1|TRBJ1-2|-
CASSFGSSYGYTF
TGCGCCAGCAGCTTCGGGTCCTCCTATGGCTACACCTTC
>-|TRBV9|TRBJ2-1|-
CASSVVGSYNEQFF
TGTGCCAGCAGCGTAGTGGGATCCTACAATGAGCAGTTCTTC
>few|TRBV29-1|TRBJ2-3|-
CSVPGLGTDTQYF
TGCAGCGTTCCCGGTTTGGGCACAGATACGCAGTATTTT
>-|TRBV5-4|TRBJ2-1|TRBD2
CASRETGLAGSNEQFF
TGTGCCAGCAGGGAGACGGGACTAGCGGGCTCCAATGAGCAGTTCTTC